This T cell receptor (beta chain) stems from a study of cytomegalovirus exposure and HLA in healthy donors. Whole-study findings and limits: An apparent linkage of common viral pathogens to several of the most significant clusters emerged in a later analysis.

PCR primers comprised 60 Vbeta and 13 Jbeta primers. The protocol was immunoSEQ multiplex PCR, while the TCRdb copy is restricted to in-frame clones and leaves out a portion. Among 88,000 or so clones listed, approximately 65% were seen once. CDR1 SGHNT and CDR2 YYREEE come from the germline V gene (reference sequence). The V end was cut by 3 bases, the J end by 4 bases, with 20 bases between. The CDR3 has 16 amino acids. To note about this clone: Its antigen is as yet unknown.

The gene calls are TRBV5-4 and TRBJ2-7; a weak D match, TRBD1 (6 bases). Material for sequencing was PBMCs. The clonotype originates from a male donor in good health and CMV-seropositive. The CDR3 is CASSSDRRGVPYEQYF. The CDR3 nucleotides read TGTGCCAGCAGCTCCGATCGCAGGGGAGTTCCTTACGAGCAGTACTTC. Full variable domain (outside the CDR3, taken from reference TRBV5-4 and TRBJ2-7): ETGVTQSPTHLIKTRGQQVTLRCSSQSGHNTVSWYQQALGQGPQFIFQYYREEENGRGNFPPRFSGLQFPNYSSELNVNALELDDSALYLCASSSDRRGVPYEQYFGPGTRLTVT.